This entry lists 13 T cell receptor beta chains sequenced from one sample in a study of T-cell reconstitution after alpha-beta-depleted transplantation in children. During its preparation, the TCRbeta library received unique molecular identifiers. In TCRdb, the PCR reads were re-called with MiXCR into one record per CDR3 protein. Of 250,000 to 400,000 distinct CDR3 sequences in the sample, 23% were seen once. The material was PBMCs, mostly from graft donor cells, obtained 180 days after TCRalphabeta/CD19-depleted stem cell transplant. The receptors shown here come from a male patient younger than 18 who had a stem cell transplant for acute lymphoblastic leukemia, so the T cells may come from the graft donor.

This clonotype was counted a few times. The chain recombines TRBV11-2 with TRBJ1-3, with 7 bases identical to TRBD1. V was clipped by 5 bases and J by 2 bases; unmatched bases: 6. The CDR3 spans 15 residues. The V gene's germline CDR1 is SGHAT and CDR2 FQNNGV. The CDR3 bases are TGTGCCAGCAGCACCCGACAGGGCCCTGGAAACACCATATATTTT. Amino acid sequence: CASSTRQGPGNTIYF.

V and J are TRBV11-2 and TRBJ2-7, with 9 bases identical to TRBD2. Trimming at V came to 5 bases and at J to 3 bases, leaving 8 bases not matched to a gene. The germline V gene has CDR1 SGHAT and CDR2 FQNNGV. CDR3 length: 15 amino acids. The CDR3 nucleotides read TGTGCCAGCAGCCTAGGGACTAGCCTTTTCTACGAGCAGTACTTC. It translates to CASSLGTSLFYEQYF.

This clonotype turned up a few times. This CDR3 reads CASSSPGTGVGYTF. The CDR3 DNA sequence: TGTGCCAGCAGCTCTCCCGGGACAGGGGTCGGCTACACCTTC. J is TRBJ1-2 and V is TRBV7-3; 10 bases map to TRBD1. This CDR3 has 14 amino acids. With V trimmed by 4 bases and J by 8 bases, 7 bases remained unmatched. Germline values: CDR1 SGHTA, CDR2 FQGTGA.

This clonotype was counted only a few times. The genes are TRBV4-1 and TRBJ2-7; weak D call: TRBD1 (6 bases). This CDR3 comprises 17 residues. With 3 bases removed from V and 6 bases from J, the gap between germline ends came to 24 bases. The germline V gene encodes CDR1 MGHRA and CDR2 YSYEKL. In DNA, the CDR3 is TGCGCCAGCAGCCACGGAACGGGGCGACGCCGAGGGGGCGAGCAGTACTTC. It codes for CASSHGTGRRRGGEQYF.

The rearrangement joins TRBV12-3 or TRBV12-4 to TRBJ2-7, with 7 bases matching TRBD2. The CDR3 runs to 14 residues. J lost 3 bases, V lost 2 bases, and 4 bases had no gene match. The CDR3 is CASSLFGLGYEQYF. CDR3 nucleotide sequence: TGTGCCAGCAGTTTATTTGGACTAGGCTACGAGCAGTACTTC.

The chain uses TRBV6-1 and TRBJ2-1; D perhaps matches TRBD1 (6 bases). The CDR3 contains 14 residues. Trimming cost V 6 bases and J 1 base, with 10 bases left between them. Germline V gives CDR1 MNHNS, CDR2 SASEGT. The DNA for the CDR3 is TGTGCCAGCAGCCTTGACAGGTCCTACAATGAGCAGTTCTTC. Protein sequence: CASSLDRSYNEQFF.

The chain employs TRBV11-2 and TRBJ2-6; D is uncertain. Germline CDR1 is SGHAT and CDR2 is FQNNGV. The CDR3 spans 14 residues. V dropped 6 bases and J dropped 4 bases, with 10 bases sitting between them. CDR3 sequence reads: CASSSHPGANVLTF. The CDR3 coding sequence is TGTGCCAGCAGTTCCCATCCCGGGGCCAACGTCCTGACTTTC.

This clonotype was observed a handful of times. The chain combines TRBV24-1 with TRBJ2-1; no clear D. The CDR3 spans 13 residues. Germline V gene data show CDR1 as KGHDR and CDR2 as SFDVKD. V shed 0 bases and J shed 7 bases, with 6 bases lying between them. CDR3 nucleotide sequence: TGTGCCACCAGTGATTTGCCCGGGAATGAGCAGTTCTTC. Protein sequence: CATSDLPGNEQFF.

In its sample, this clonotype was seen a few times. The chain couples TRBV12-3 or TRBV12-4 to TRBJ1-1; possibly TRBD1 for D (5 bases). CDR3 length equals 18 residues. The ends were cut back, 2 bases at V and 4 bases at J, with 23 bases in the middle. The CDR3 coding sequence is TGTGCCAGCAGTTTACGGGCTCGTGGGACGTGGTTAGGCACTGAAGCTTTCTTT. Amino acid sequence: CASSLRARGTWLGTEAFF.

The chain has TRBV6-5 and TRBJ2-5, with D hard to call. This CDR3 is built from 14 residues. CDR1 and CDR2 from the germline V gene are MNHEY and SVGAGI. Trimming cost V 2 bases and J 3 bases, with 10 bases left between them. The CDR3 protein is CASSYVGFEETQYF. The CDR3 nucleotides read TGTGCCAGCAGTTACGTCGGTTTTGAAGAGACCCAGTACTTC.

This clonotype was detected only a few times. V and J are TRBV7-9 and TRBJ2-5, with 14 bases aligning to TRBD2. Trimming at V came to 3 bases and at J to 5 bases, leaving 2 bases not matched to a gene. CDR1 SEHNR and CDR2 FQNEAQ come from the germline V gene (reference sequence). The CDR3 runs to 15 residues. CDR3 sequence reads: CASSFGTSGSETQYF. The CDR3 bases are TGTGCCAGCAGCTTCGGGACTAGCGGGAGTGAGACCCAGTACTTC.

The chain uses TRBV5-1 and TRBJ1-1, with 7 bases that match TRBD1. The trim removed 4 bases at V and 8 bases at J, leaving 14 bases unmatched. The germline CDR1 and CDR2 sequences are SGHRS and YFSETQ. This CDR3 contains 15 residues. CDR3 protein: CASSLIPRGGSEAFF. The CDR3 DNA reads TGCGCCAGCAGCCTGATACCCAGGGGGGGTAGCGAAGCTTTCTTT.

This clonotype turned up a few times. The V call is TRBV5-1, the J call TRBJ2-7; 9 nucleotides line up with TRBD1. This CDR3 is built from 16 residues. V gave up 0 bases and J gave up 1 base; unmatched junction bases: 5. Germline CDR1 SGHRS, CDR2 YFSETQ. DNA for the CDR3: TGCGCCAGCAGCTTGGGGGGACAGGGCAGGTCCTACGAGCAGTACTTC. This gives the protein CASSLGGQGRSYEQYF. Full variable domain (outside the CDR3, taken from reference TRBV5-1 and TRBJ2-7): KAGVTQTPRYLIKTRGQQVTLSCSPISGHRSVSWYQQTPGQGLQFLFEYFSETQRNKGNFPGRFSGRQFSNSRSEMNVSTLELGDSALYLCASSLGGQGRSYEQYFGPGTRLTVT.